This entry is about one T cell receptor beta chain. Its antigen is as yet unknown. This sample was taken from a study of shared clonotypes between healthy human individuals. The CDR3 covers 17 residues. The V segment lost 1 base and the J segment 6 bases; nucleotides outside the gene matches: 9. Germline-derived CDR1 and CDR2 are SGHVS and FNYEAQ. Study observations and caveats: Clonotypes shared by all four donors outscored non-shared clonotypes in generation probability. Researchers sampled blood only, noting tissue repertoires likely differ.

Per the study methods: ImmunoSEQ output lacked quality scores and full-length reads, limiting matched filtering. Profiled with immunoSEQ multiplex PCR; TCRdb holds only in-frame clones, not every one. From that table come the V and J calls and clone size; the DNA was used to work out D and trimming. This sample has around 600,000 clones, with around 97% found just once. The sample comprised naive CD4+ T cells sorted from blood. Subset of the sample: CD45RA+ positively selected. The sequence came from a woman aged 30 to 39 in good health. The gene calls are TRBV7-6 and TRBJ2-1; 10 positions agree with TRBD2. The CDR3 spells CASSLGFSLAGVNEQFF. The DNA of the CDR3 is TGTGCCAGCAGCTTAGGATTTTCGCTAGCGGGAGTCAATGAGCAGTTCTTC.